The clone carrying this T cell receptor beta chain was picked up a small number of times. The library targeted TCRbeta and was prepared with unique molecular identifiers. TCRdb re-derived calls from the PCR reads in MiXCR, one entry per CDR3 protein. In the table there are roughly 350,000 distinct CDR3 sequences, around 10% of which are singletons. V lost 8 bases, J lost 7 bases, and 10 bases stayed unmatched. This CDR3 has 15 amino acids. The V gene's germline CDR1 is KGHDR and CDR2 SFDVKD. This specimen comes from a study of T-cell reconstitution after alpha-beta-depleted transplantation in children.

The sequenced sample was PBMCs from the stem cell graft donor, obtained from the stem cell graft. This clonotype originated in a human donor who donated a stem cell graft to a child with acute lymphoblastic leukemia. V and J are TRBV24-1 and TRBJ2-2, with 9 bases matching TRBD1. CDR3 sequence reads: CATTDRGRSNGELFF. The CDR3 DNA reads TGTGCCACCACTGACAGGGGGAGAAGTAACGGGGAGCTGTTTTTT.